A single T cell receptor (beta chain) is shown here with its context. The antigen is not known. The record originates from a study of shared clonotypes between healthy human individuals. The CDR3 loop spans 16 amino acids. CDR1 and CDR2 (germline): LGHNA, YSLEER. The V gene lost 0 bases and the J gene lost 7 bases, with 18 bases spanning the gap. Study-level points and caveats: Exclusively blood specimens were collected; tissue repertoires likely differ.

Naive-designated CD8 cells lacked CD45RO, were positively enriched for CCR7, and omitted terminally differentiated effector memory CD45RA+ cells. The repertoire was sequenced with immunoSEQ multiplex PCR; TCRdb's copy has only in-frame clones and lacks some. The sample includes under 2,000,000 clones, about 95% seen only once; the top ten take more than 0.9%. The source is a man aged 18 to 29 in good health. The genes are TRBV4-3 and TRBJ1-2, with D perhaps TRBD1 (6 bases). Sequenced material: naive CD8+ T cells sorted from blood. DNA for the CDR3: TGCGCCAGCAGCCAAGATACACAGGGAGGGTTGGGTGGCTACACCTTC. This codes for CASSQDTQGGLGGYTF.